This TCR beta chain was identified during a study of blood T cell repertoires in COVID-19. Study summary: PBMCs, B-cell-depleted T cells, or T cells were the source of the cDNA or gDNA that made up the material.

The data were produced by immunoSEQ multiplex PCR, yet TCRdb's version contains in-frame clones alone and is incomplete. There are around 250,000 clones in the sample; around 90% occur only once, and over 3% lies in the top ten. As regards this clone: This sample includes further DNA sequences coding for the same CDR3.

Germline V gene lookup returns CDR1 MGHRA and CDR2 YSYEKL. This CDR3 spans 14 amino acids. J lost 1 base, V lost 4 bases, and 4 bases had no gene match. The sequencing input was PBMCs or T cells enriched from blood (not recorded which). The sequence came from a woman in her 40s who had been exposed to COVID-19. The genes are TRBV4-1 and TRBJ2-7, with 7 bases matching TRBD1. CDR3 sequence (DNA): TGCGCCAGCAGCCTTTTGACAGGGTCCTACGAGCAGTACTTC. Protein: CASSLLTGSYEQYF.